Listed below are T cell receptor beta chains from one sample, sequenced in a study of T cell responses to AZD1222 COVID-19 vaccine. Clones were read by immunoSEQ multiplex PCR, and TCRdb kept only the in-frame ones, dropping some. Here the sample spans tens of thousands of clones, roughly nine tenths being singletons. The sample here was peripheral blood, taken 28 days after the second AZD1222 dose. These receptors all come from an adult who received the AZD1222 COVID-19 vaccine. CDR3s include the opening cysteine and the closing phenylalanine or tryptophan. Each record gives: CDR3 length, clone size, V gene, J gene, CDR3 protein. The listing skips clone size in some rows; elsewhere it reads once, few, many or a size class.

>14|-|TRBV9|TRBJ1-3
CASSLNRDGNTIYF
>14|-|TRBV30|TRBJ1-1
CAWKYPTQATEAFF
>16|-|TRBV6-1|TRBJ1-3
CASSEADPGPGNTIYF
>15|-|TRBV6-5|TRBJ1-2
CASSYYGGANYGYTF
>14|-|TRBV4-1|TRBJ2-2
CASSPAGAGGELFF
>13|-|TRBV19|TRBJ1-6
CASSTEGYSPLHF
>14|once|TRBV10-3|TRBJ2-6
CAMKTGSGANVLTF
>15|-|TRBV10-3|TRBJ1-6
CAIREGDRGSSPLHF
>16|once|TRBV19|TRBJ2-1
CASTLSRTSGSNEQFF
>15|-|TRBV10-3|TRBJ1-1
CAISESPGMATEAFF
>14|-|TRBV7-2|TRBJ2-5
CASSLSGYQETQYF
>14|-|TRBV15|TRBJ1-1
CATGDRHGNTEAFF
>14|-|TRBV29-1|TRBJ1-5
CSVGDGRSNQPQHF
>13|-|TRBV18|TRBJ2-1
CASSQSSYNEQFF
>14|-|TRBV29-1|TRBJ2-2
CSVVQSLAAGELFF
>15|-|TRBV9|TRBJ1-2
CASSGRPGQLYGYTF
>18|-|TRBV18|TRBJ1-6
CASSPTYAGQGNNSPLHF
>13|-|TRBV5-8|TRBJ2-2
CASSIQGPGELFF
>17|-|TRBV7-6|TRBJ2-7
CASSLQRPGQGAYEQYF
>14|-|TRBV19|TRBJ1-5
CASRVLSADQPQHF
>17|-|TRBV7-3|TRBJ2-6
CASSPNGGNSGANVLTF
>14|-|TRBV7-9|TRBJ1-1
CASSPGEMNTEAFF
>14|-|TRBV6-5|TRBJ1-3
CASSTDMLGNTIYF
>15|-|TRBV6-5|TRBJ1-5
CASSNENEGYQPQHF
>15|-|TRBV4-3|TRBJ2-7
CASSQTTTRSYEQYF
>15|-|TRBV10-3|TRBJ2-7
CAISERTSGAHEQYF
>18|-|TRBV6-4|TRBJ1-3
CASSDHLRGCGAGNTIYF
>15|-|TRBV28|TRBJ1-4
CASSASGVGNEKLFF
>17|-|TRBV9|TRBJ1-4
CASSVAPSGQGYEKLFF
>15|-|TRBV4-1|TRBJ1-2
CASSQADAEHYGYTF
>17|-|TRBV18|TRBJ2-3
CASSSRLAGALTDTQYF
>15|-|TRBV2|TRBJ1-1
CASNLDEFTSTEAFF
>14|-|TRBV28|TRBJ1-3
CASRLGHSGNTIYF
>14|-|TRBV4-3|TRBJ2-7
CASSQESRGYEQYF
>15|-|TRBV9|TRBJ1-3
CASSVDGRSGNTIYF
>18|-|TRBV5-6|TRBJ1-3
CASSRGFTRDFSGNTIYF
>15|-|TRBV19|TRBJ2-2
CASTTYWRDTGELFF
>14|-|TRBV5-4|TRBJ2-2
CASSLAPYTGELFF
>15|once|TRBV4-3|TRBJ1-2
CASSQGRQEVYGYTF
>16|-|TRBV7-8|TRBJ2-3
CASSLQRPGGTDTQYF